Shown below are 19 T cell receptor beta chains from a single sample sequenced in a study of Tregs in tolerant kidney transplant recipients. Their specific antigens are unknown. This table comes from immunoSEQ multiplex PCR, and its TCRdb copy is limited to in-frame clones, with some not included. The sample records 20,000 or so clones, 55% to 75% being singletons. Sequenced sample: Tregs from blood cultured with allogeneic cells. These receptors were collected from a human donor in good health.

The chain recombines TRBV5-4 with TRBJ2-3; TRBD2 aligns across 10 bases. The germline CDR1 and CDR2 sequences are SGHNT and YYREEE (reference sequence). This CDR3 has 15 amino acids. J lost 4 bases, V lost 4 bases, and 6 bases had no gene match. The CDR3 here is CASSLGLAVSDTQYF. CDR3 bases: TGTGCCAGCAGCCTAGGACTAGCGGTTTCAGATACGCAGTATTTT.

The chain recombines TRBV6-9 with TRBJ2-7; no reliable D call. Germline-derived CDR1 and CDR2 are MNHGY and SVAAGI. Between the trimmed V and J ends, which lost 6 bases and 3 bases, there was a span of 12 bases. The CDR3 contains 13 residues. Here the CDR3 DNA reads TGTGCCAGCAGCCCCTCGATGAACTACGAGCAGTACTTC. This translates into CASSPSMNYEQYF.

The chain links TRBV6-5 to TRBJ2-2, with D possibly called TRBD1 or TRBD2 (6 bases each). Germline V gene sequence: CDR1 MNHEY, CDR2 SVGAGI. The CDR3 is 15 amino acids. V dropped 2 bases and J dropped 6 bases, with 13 bases sitting between them. The CDR3 region has the DNA TGTGCCAGCAGTTACAGAGGAAGGGGGGCCGGGGAGCTGTTTTTT. It is translated as CASSYRGRGAGELFF.

V gene TRBV2 combines with J gene TRBJ1-4; D unclear. CDR1 and CDR2 from the germline V gene are SNHLY and FYNNEI. The CDR3 runs to 15 residues. The germline V and J ends were trimmed by 6 bases and 2 bases, with 13 bases remaining between them. The CDR3 region has the DNA TGTGCCAGCAGCCCCCCTTACCTTACTAATGAAAAACTGTTTTTT. It codes for CASSPPYLTNEKLFF. The full variable domain, with the rest looked up from reference TRBV2 and TRBJ1-4, is EPEVTQTPSHQVTQMGQEVILRCVPISNHLYFYWYRQILGQKVEFLVSFYNNEISEKSEIFDDQFSVERPDGSNFTLKIRSTKLEDSAMYFCASSPPYLTNEKLFFGSGTQLSVL.

The chain carries TRBV11-2 and TRBJ2-2; TRBD1 or TRBD2 may be the D gene (5 bases each). The V end was cut by 3 bases, the J end by 0 bases, with 8 bases between. This CDR3 comprises 15 residues. CDR1 and CDR2 from the germline V gene are SGHAT and FQNNGV. CDR3 bases: TGTGCCAGCAGCTTGGGGGTTTCGAACACCGGGGAGCTGTTTTTT. Protein sequence: CASSLGVSNTGELFF.

V usage is TRBV7-6 and J usage is TRBJ1-5; the D is unclear. Germline V gene data show CDR1 as SGHVS and CDR2 as FNYEAQ. V gave up 2 bases and J gave up 2 bases, with 7 bases separating them. This CDR3 spans 14 amino acids. The CDR3 is CASSLMAGNQPQHF. The CDR3 region has the DNA TGTGCCAGCAGCTTAATGGCAGGCAATCAGCCCCAGCATTTT.

This clone was observed a handful of times. The V gene is TRBV11-3, the J gene TRBJ2-1; a weak D match, TRBD2 (6 bases). Looked up from germline, CDR1 is SGHNT and CDR2 is YENEEA. CDR3 length: 18 residues. Trimming took off 0 bases at V and 5 bases at J, with 20 bases between the two ends. The chain's CDR3 is CASSLDLGFAGSNNEQFF. In DNA form, the CDR3 reads TGTGCCAGCAGCTTAGATTTAGGATTCGCCGGGAGCAACAATGAGCAGTTCTTC.

The chain is built from TRBV7-9 and TRBJ1-2; no reliable D call. Germline assignment: CDR1 SEHNR and CDR2 FQNEAQ (reference sequence). This CDR3 has 13 residues. V was cut by 4 bases and J by 0 bases, with 6 bases left in between. CDR3 sequence (DNA): TGTGCCAGCAGCTCCGGAGCTAACTATGGCTACACCTTC. This encodes CASSSGANYGYTF.

The V gene is TRBV28, the J gene TRBJ2-2; TRBD2 aligns across 11 bases. Germline V gene lookup returns CDR1 MDHEN and CDR2 SYDVKM. V was pared by 2 bases and J by 8 bases, with 1 base of the junction left unmatched. The CDR3 runs 14 residues. The CDR3 DNA reads as TGTGCCAGCAGTTTAACTAGCGGGAGTGGGGAGCTGTTTTTT. Translating gives CASSLTSGSGELFF. Full variable domain (outside the CDR3, taken from reference TRBV28 and TRBJ2-2): DVKVTQSSRYLVKRTGEKVFLECVQDMDHENMFWYRQDPGLGLRLIYFSYDVKMKEKGDIPEGYSVSREKKERFSLILESASTNQTSMYLCASSLTSGSGELFFGEGSRLTVL.

The rearrangement uses TRBV5-1 and TRBJ1-2; 10 bases fit TRBD1. Trimming took 5 bases from V and 2 from J; bases not matched to a gene: 6. CDR1 and CDR2 from the germline V gene are SGHRS and YFSETQ. The CDR3 extends over 15 amino acids. The CDR3 region has the DNA TGCGCCAGCAGACCTGGGACAGGGGTGAACTATGGCTACACCTTC. As protein: CASRPGTGVNYGYTF. Full variable domain (remainder filled in from reference TRBV5-1 and TRBJ1-2): KAGVTQTPRYLIKTRGQQVTLSCSPISGHRSVSWYQQTPGQGLQFLFEYFSETQRNKGNFPGRFSGRQFSNSRSEMNVSTLELGDSALYLCASRPGTGVNYGYTFGSGTRLTVV.

V and J are TRBV6-6 and TRBJ1-2; 11 bases map to TRBD1. From germline, CDR1 is MNHNY and CDR2 SVGAGI (reference sequence). J was trimmed by 5 bases and V by 6 bases; bases with no gene match: 5. The CDR3 contains 14 residues. The CDR3 spells CASSAGQGVYGYTF. The CDR3 DNA reads TGTGCCAGCAGCGCGGGACAGGGGGTGTATGGCTACACCTTC.

The rearrangement uses TRBV2 and TRBJ2-1; the match to TRBD2 covers 7 bases. Germline CDR1 reads SNHLY; CDR2 reads FYNNEI. V was clipped by 6 bases and J by 0 bases; unmatched bases: 5. The length of the CDR3 is 15 residues. The CDR3 reads CASRSGMSSYNEQFF. The CDR3 DNA follows: TGTGCCAGCAGGAGCGGGATGAGCTCCTACAATGAGCAGTTCTTC.

In this sample, this clone turned up a few times. The genes are TRBV2 and TRBJ2-1; D not resolved. The CDR3 is 15 amino acids. Looked up from germline, CDR1 is SNHLY and CDR2 is FYNNEI. V was clipped by 6 bases and J by 0 bases, with 12 bases between them. CDR3 amino acids: CASRPTQSSYNEQFF. CDR3 DNA: TGTGCCAGCAGACCCACACAGAGCTCCTACAATGAGCAGTTCTTC.

This sequence joins TRBV5-1 and TRBJ2-1; 7 nucleotides agree with TRBD2. The length of the CDR3 is 15 residues. Germline CDR1 reads SGHRS; CDR2 reads YFSETQ. V shed 4 bases and J 1 base; nucleotides not matched to a gene: 5. In DNA, the CDR3 is TGCGCCAGCAGCGCACTAGCGCTTTCCTACAATGAGCAGTTCTTC. Its protein product is CASSALALSYNEQFF.

The V call is TRBV11-2, the J call TRBJ2-3; D might be TRBD1 (5 bases). Germline-derived CDR1 and CDR2 are SGHAT and FQNNGV. This CDR3 is built from 14 residues. Trimming shortened V by 3 bases and J by 0 bases, and 7 bases separated the two germline ends. The CDR3 spells CASSFGHSTDTQYF. The CDR3 DNA is TGTGCCAGCAGCTTTGGACACAGCACAGATACGCAGTATTTT. The whole variable domain, remainder taken from reference TRBV11-2 and TRBJ2-3, is EAGVAQSPRYKIIEKRQSVAFWCNPISGHATLYWYQQILGQGPKLLIQFQNNGVVDDSQLPKDRFSAERLKGVDSTLKIQPAKLEDSAVYLCASSFGHSTDTQYFGPGTRLTVL.

This chain uses TRBV5-6 with TRBJ1-2; 11 bases are shared with TRBD1. The J segment lost 2 bases and the V segment lost 3 bases, leaving 3 bases of the junction unmatched. CDR1 and CDR2 (germline): SGHDT, YYEEEE. CDR3 length: 15 amino acids. The CDR3 sequence is CASSWGQGGNYGYTF. DNA of the CDR3: TGTGCCAGCAGCTGGGGACAGGGGGGGAACTATGGCTACACCTTC. The variable domain in full, with the rest retrieved from reference TRBV5-6 and TRBJ1-2, is DAGVTQSPTHLIKTRGQQVTLRCSPKSGHDTVSWYQQALGQGPQFIFQYYEEEERQRGNFPDRFSGHQFPNYSSELNVNALLLGDSALYLCASSWGQGGNYGYTFGSGTRLTVV.

The chain couples TRBV2 to TRBJ1-1; possible D gene TRBD1, 5 bases. The CDR3 consists of 13 residues. CDR1 is SNHLY and CDR2 is FYNNEI in the germline V gene. The V and J ends lost 2 bases and 3 bases respectively, with 7 bases between them. The CDR3, as DNA: TGTGCCAGCAGTGAAATGGGGGACACTGAAGCTTTCTTT. Its translation: CASSEMGDTEAFF. The full variable domain, in which reference TRBV2 and TRBJ1-1 provide the parts outside the CDR3, is EPEVTQTPSHQVTQMGQEVILRCVPISNHLYFYWYRQILGQKVEFLVSFYNNEISEKSEIFDDQFSVERPDGSNFTLKIRSTKLEDSAMYFCASSEMGDTEAFFGQGTRLTVV.

Relative to its sample, this clone is medium-sized (0.01 to 0.1%). V is TRBV7-6 and J is TRBJ1-1; D is ambiguous. CDR3 length equals 15 residues. CDR1 is SGHVS, CDR2 FNYEAQ, per germline. V lost 5 bases to trimming and J lost 4 bases, with 17 bases between them. CDR3 region: CASSPRERGSTEAFF. CDR3 nucleotide sequence: TGTGCCAGCAGCCCAAGGGAGCGTGGAAGCACTGAAGCTTTCTTT.

This clone was seen only once. The genes are TRBV6-6 and TRBJ2-1; the D is unclear. The CDR3 runs to 13 residues. Germline V CDR1 and CDR2: MNHNY, SVGAGI (reference sequence). Trimming removed 1 base at V and 4 bases at J, with 5 bases between. The CDR3 spells CASSYFGYNEQFF. The CDR3 nucleotides are TGTGCCAGCAGTTACTTTGGGTACAATGAGCAGTTCTTC.